The TCR beta chain under discussion was sequenced for a study of cytomegalovirus exposure and HLA in healthy donors. Findings of the study overall: Later on, an analysis tied 15,000 to 20,000 TCR beta sequences to HLA alleles at 0.05 false discovery rate. Judged likely to be a sequencing artifact was a cluster of highly shared sequence variants.

With respect to this clone: Antigen unknown.

PCR amplification relied on 60 Vbeta primers (plus 13 Jbeta primers). The data were produced by immunoSEQ multiplex PCR, yet TCRdb's version contains in-frame clones alone and is incomplete. This sample yields 73,000 or so clones, of which roughly 72% are seen a single time; 6.3% belongs to the top ten. This sequence was found in a man in his fifties or sixties in good health and CMV-seronegative. The source material was PBMCs.

The CDR3 DNA reads as TGTGCCAGCAGCTTAAGAGGCGACAGCTCCTACAATGAGCAGTTCTTC. Its protein is CASSLRGDSSYNEQFF. The chain employs TRBV11-2 and TRBJ2-1; D is possibly TRBD1 (5 bases). CDR1 is SGHAT, CDR2 FQNNGV, per germline. Trimming took off 2 bases at V and 0 bases at J, with 11 bases between the two ends. The CDR3 length is 16 residues.